One TCR beta chain is described in this entry. Antigen specificity is unknown. These data are taken from a study of regulatory T cells in long-lasting Graves disease. Study-wide context: Persistent Graves' disease denoted over 5 years of antithyroid drugs plus positive TSH receptor antibodies.

To make TCR beta libraries, researchers used iRepertoire HTBI primers and Arm-PCR of CDR3 regions. From the multiplex PCR reads, TCRdb called clonotypes with MiXCR, one entry per CDR3 protein. Among fewer than 450,000 distinct CDR3 sequences listed, around 21% were seen once. Whole-study results and caveats: Persistent disease showed a preference for TRBV28, TRBJ1-2 and TRBJ2-5. For persistent Graves' patients, TCR diversity was lower than for newly diagnosed ones.

Specified time point: persistent/refractory GD, antithyroid drugs over 5 years with positive TRAb. PBMCs were the source of the RNA used for TCR sequencing. As a group, patients came from one endocrinology department in Xi'an, China. Germline CDR1 is LNHDA and CDR2 is SQIVND (reference sequence). V gave up 6 bases and J gave up 3 bases, with 17 bases separating them. CDR3 size: 16 residues. This rearrangement joins TRBV19 to TRBJ2-2; D may be TRBD2 (6 bases). Sequenced here: peripheral blood mononuclear cells (PBMCs), sampled when the disease was refractory, from a patient treated with antithyroid drugs. This TCR came from a female donor with Graves disease. The CDR3 spells CASRKVAADDTGELFF. The CDR3, as DNA: TGTGCCAGTAGAAAGGTAGCGGCAGACGACACCGGGGAGCTGTTTTTT.